This TCR beta chain was recorded in a study of blood T cell dynamics during melanoma immunotherapy. Whole-study findings and limits: The study could not tell melanoma-specific clones from general immune activation.

The repertoire was sequenced with immunoSEQ multiplex PCR; TCRdb's copy has only in-frame clones and lacks some. The data hold about 6,700 clones, with approximately 88% observed a single time. The CDR3 is 14 amino acids. Germline V gene sequence: CDR1 MNHNS, CDR2 SASEGT. The V and J ends lost 11 bases and 4 bases respectively, with 17 bases between them. Regarding this clone: Its antigen is not identified.

As to time point: pre-treatment baseline. This receptor was obtained from a human donor with melanoma. Some clones in this sample may be carry-over from other donors' samples. The chain carries TRBV6-1 and TRBJ2-2, with D perhaps TRBD1 or TRBD2 (6 bases each). This material consisted of blood, taken from a patient treated with checkpoint blockade. The CDR3 DNA sequence: TGTGCCGGAGGGTTTGGGGGCCCCACCGGGGAGCTGTTTTTT. It yields the protein CAGGFGGPTGELFF.